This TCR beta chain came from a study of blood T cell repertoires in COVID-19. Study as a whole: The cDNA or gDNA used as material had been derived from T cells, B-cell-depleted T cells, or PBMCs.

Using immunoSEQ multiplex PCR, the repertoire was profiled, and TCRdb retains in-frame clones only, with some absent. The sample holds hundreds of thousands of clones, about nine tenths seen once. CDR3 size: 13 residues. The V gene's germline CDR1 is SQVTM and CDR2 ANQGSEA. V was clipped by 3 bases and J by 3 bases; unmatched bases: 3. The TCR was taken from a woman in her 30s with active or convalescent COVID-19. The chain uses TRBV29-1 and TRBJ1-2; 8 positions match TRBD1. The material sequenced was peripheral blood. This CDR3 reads CSVENRGDYGYTF. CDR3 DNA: TGCAGCGTTGAGAACAGGGGGGACTATGGCTACACCTTC.